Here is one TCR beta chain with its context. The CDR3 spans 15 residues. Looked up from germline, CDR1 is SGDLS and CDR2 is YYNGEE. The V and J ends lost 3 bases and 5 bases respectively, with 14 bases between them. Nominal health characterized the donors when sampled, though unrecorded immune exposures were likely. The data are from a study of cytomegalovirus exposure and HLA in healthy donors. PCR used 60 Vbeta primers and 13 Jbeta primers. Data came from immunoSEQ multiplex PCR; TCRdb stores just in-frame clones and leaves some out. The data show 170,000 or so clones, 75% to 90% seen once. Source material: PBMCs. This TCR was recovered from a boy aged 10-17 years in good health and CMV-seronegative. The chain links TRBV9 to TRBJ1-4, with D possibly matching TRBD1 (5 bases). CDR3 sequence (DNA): TGTGCCAGCAGCGGCGACAGTCAACTCAATGAAAAACTGTTTTTT. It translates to CASSGDSQLNEKLFF.